This T cell receptor beta chain was sequenced in a study of CD8+CD57+ T cells in acquired aplastic anemia. The study profiled TCR beta VDJ and CDR3 using genomic DNA as template. TCRdb ran MiXCR on the reads and lists one entry per CDR3 protein. The sample includes under 350,000 distinct CDR3 sequences, approximately 58% of them seen just once. Those patients picked for sequencing had displayed CD8+CD57+ cell expansion on flow cytometry. The material sequenced was sorted CD4+, CD8+, or CD8+CD57+ T cells (not recorded which) from PBMCs. This clonotype was obtained from a human donor with aplastic anemia.

The CDR3 here is CSARHYEQYF. The CDR3 region has the DNA TGCAGTGCGAGACACTACGAGCAGTACTTC. This rearrangement joins TRBV20-1 to TRBJ2-7, with no clear D. The CDR3 consists of 10 residues. Trimming shortened V by 6 bases and J by 3 bases, and 6 bases separated the two germline ends. Germline V gives CDR1 DFQATT, CDR2 SNEGSKA (reference sequence).